Below are 23 T cell receptor beta chains sequenced from a single sample in a study of memory CD4+ T cells and cytomegalovirus serostatus. Single viable CD3+CD4+CD8-CD45RO+ cells were sorted as the memory CD4+ T cells. Using immunoSEQ multiplex PCR, the repertoire was profiled, and TCRdb retains in-frame clones only, with some absent. The sample lists tens of thousands of clones; under 80% were seen once. Sequenced sample: memory CD4+ T cells from blood. The origin of the receptors is an adult in good health and CMV-seronegative.

This clone was picked up a small number of times. The chain couples TRBV19 to TRBJ1-1; 7 positions agree with TRBD1. With V trimmed by 3 bases and J by 4 bases, 8 bases remained unmatched. CDR1 and CDR2 from the germline V gene are LNHDA and SQIVND (reference sequence). The CDR3 has 15 amino acids. CDR3 coding DNA: TGTGCCAGTAGTATCGGGACAGAGATTACCACTGAAGCTTTCTTT. This encodes CASSIGTEITTEAFF. Full variable domain (outside the CDR3, taken from reference TRBV19 and TRBJ1-1): DGGITQSPKYLFRKEGQNVTLSCEQNLNHDAMYWYRQDPGQGLRLIYYSQIVNDFQKGDIAEGYSVSREKKESFPLTVTSAQKNPTAFYLCASSIGTEITTEAFFGQGTRLTVV.

The rearrangement joins TRBV4-2 to TRBJ1-2, with no clear D. Germline V lookup: CDR1 LGHNA, CDR2 YNFKEQ. The V gene lost 3 bases and the J gene lost 4 bases, with 15 bases spanning the gap. The CDR3 runs to 15 residues. CDR3 region: CASSHDLGSGYGYTF. The CDR3 coding sequence is TGTGCCAGCAGCCACGACCTGGGGTCGGGCTATGGCTACACCTTC.

The chain couples TRBV7-9 to TRBJ1-2; 8 nucleotides match TRBD1. V lost 2 bases, J lost 6 bases, and 5 bases stayed unmatched. The CDR3 runs to 14 residues. The germline gives CDR1 SEHNR, CDR2 FQNEAQ (reference sequence). CDR3: CASSLNGQGHGYTF. CDR3 sequence (DNA): TGTGCCAGCAGCTTAAACGGACAGGGCCATGGCTACACCTTC.

On this clone itself: At the DNA level, this CDR3 is encoded by other sequences in the same sample as well. This chain uses TRBV5-1 with TRBJ2-5; D unclear. The CDR3 is 11 amino acids. Germline V lookup: CDR1 SGHRS, CDR2 YFSETQ. Trimming took 4 bases from V and 2 from J, leaving 3 bases between them. CDR3 coding DNA: TGCGCCAGCAGCCTGCAAGAGACCCAGTACTTC. Translated, it gives CASSLQETQYF.

The chain joins TRBV5-1 to TRBJ2-3; 8 bases match TRBD2. V lost 2 bases, J lost 2 bases, and 16 bases stayed unmatched. Germline V gene data show CDR1 as SGHRS and CDR2 as YFSETQ. CDR3 length: 19 residues. CDR3 amino acids: CASSFRSRGGPAITDTQYF. CDR3 nucleotides: TGCGCCAGCAGCTTTCGGTCTCGGGGGGGACCCGCGATCACAGATACGCAGTATTTT.

This clone has a single count. The junction departs from the called germline gene at one end, perhaps through a read error. The V and J genes are TRBV6-5 and TRBJ1-3; D not certain. The CDR3 has 16 amino acids. Germline loops: CDR1 MNHEY, CDR2 SVGAGI. The DNA for the CDR3 is TGTGCCAGCAGTCACTCGTCAGGCCTCTCTGGAAACACCATATATTTT. Residues: CASSHSSGLSGNTIYF.

The chain is built from TRBV5-1 and TRBJ1-6; possible D gene TRBD1, 5 bases. This CDR3 spans 14 amino acids. Per the germline V gene, CDR1 is SGHRS and CDR2 is YFSETQ. The V and J ends lost 0 bases and 10 bases respectively, with 11 bases between them. The CDR3 here is CASSLGGDGSPLHF. Here the CDR3 DNA reads TGCGCCAGCAGCTTGGGAGGGGATGGGTCACCCCTCCACTTT.

V and J are TRBV5-5 and TRBJ1-2; D uncertain. V lost 0 bases, J lost 4 bases, and 4 bases lay in between. This CDR3 region has 12 residues. Germline lookup yields CDR1 SGHKS and CDR2 YYEKEE (reference sequence). Here the CDR3 reads CASSLEIYGYTF. The DNA for the CDR3 is TGTGCCAGCAGCTTGGAAATCTATGGCTACACCTTC.

This clone was seen a handful of times. The chain joins TRBV5-4 to TRBJ1-5, with D possibly TRBD1 on 5 matching bases. Trimming took 0 bases from V and 2 from J, leaving 9 bases between them. CDR1 is SGHNT, CDR2 YYREEE, per germline (reference sequence). This CDR3 contains 15 residues. The CDR3 DNA reads TGTGCCAGCAGCTTGGTTCCGGGGGGCAATCAGCCCCAGCATTTT. This translates into CASSLVPGGNQPQHF.

Worth noting for this clone: At the DNA level, this CDR3 is encoded by other sequences in the same sample as well. The rearrangement links TRBV9 to TRBJ1-3, with unresolved D. V lost 0 bases, J lost 4 bases, and 8 bases lay in between. The germline V gene has CDR1 SGDLS and CDR2 YYNGEE. The CDR3 is 14 residues long. As DNA, the CDR3 is TGTGCCAGCAGCGTAGAAGGATCCGGAAACACCATATATTTT. It encodes CASSVEGSGNTIYF.

The chain joins TRBV5-6 to TRBJ2-7; D is possibly TRBD2 (6 bases). The CDR3 consists of 13 residues. V lost 3 bases, J lost 6 bases, and 13 bases lay in between. Germline V gene lookup returns CDR1 SGHDT and CDR2 YYEEEE. The CDR3 sequence: CASSSTGGIEQYF. CDR3 sequence (DNA): TGTGCCAGCAGCTCTACAGGAGGGATCGAGCAGTACTTC.

Here the CDR3 reads CASSFADRGRNEQFF. CDR3 in DNA: TGTGCCAGCAGCTTTGCGGACAGGGGGCGAAATGAGCAGTTCTTC. The chain couples TRBV11-1 to TRBJ2-1; TRBD1 matches 11 bases. Germline CDR1 and CDR2: SGHAT and FQDESV (reference sequence). The CDR3 extends over 15 amino acids. Germline trimming cut 3 bases from V and 7 bases from J; bases unmatched to any gene: 5. Complete variable domain (other parts from reference TRBV11-1 and TRBJ2-1): EAEVAQSPRYKITEKSQAVAFWCDPISGHATLYWYRQILGQGPELLVQFQDESVVDDSQLPKDRFSAERLKGVDSTLKIQPAELGDSAMYLCASSFADRGRNEQFFGPGTRLTVL.

To note about this clone: Different DNA sequences within this sample yield the same CDR3. V is TRBV10-2 and J is TRBJ2-3; 12 bases match TRBD2. The CDR3 has 14 amino acids. Germline assignment: CDR1 WSHSY and CDR2 SAAADI. The V and J ends lost 6 bases and 3 bases, in that order; junction bases with no gene match: 1. This CDR3 is CASRLAGGTDTQYF. CDR3 sequence (DNA): TGCGCCAGCAGACTAGCGGGGGGTACAGATACGCAGTATTTT.

The chain combines TRBV2 with TRBJ2-1; TRBD2 matches 8 bases. J was trimmed by 3 bases and V by 7 bases; bases with no gene match: 8. Germline lookup yields CDR1 SNHLY and CDR2 FYNNEI. CDR3 size: 15 residues. DNA for the CDR3: TGTGCCAGCACTGGAGGGACTAGGGTCTACAATGAGCAGTTCTTC. Residues: CASTGGTRVYNEQFF.

The chain recombines TRBV9 with TRBJ2-5, with D unclear. This CDR3 contains 14 residues. From germline, CDR1 is SGDLS and CDR2 YYNGEE. The V gene lost 0 bases and the J gene lost 10 bases, with 16 bases spanning the gap. The CDR3 region is CASSVGNSIGDQYF. CDR3 DNA: TGTGCCAGCAGCGTAGGTAACTCCATTGGGGACCAGTACTTC.

V usage is TRBV5-3 and J usage is TRBJ2-1; 9 bases line up with TRBD1. TRBV5-3 carries the ORF label, with uncertain function. With 0 bases clipped from V and 8 bases from J, the junction kept 6 bases outside the gene matches. The CDR3 runs to 15 residues. The CDR3 protein is CARSLAGQGWDEQFF. As DNA, the CDR3 is TGTGCCAGAAGCTTGGCGGGACAGGGTTGGGATGAGCAGTTCTTC.

The chain employs TRBV7-8 and TRBJ2-7; D is undetermined. Germline lookup yields CDR1 SGHVS and CDR2 FQNEAQ. Trimming took 5 bases from V and 6 from J, leaving 11 bases between them. CDR3 length equals 12 residues. The CDR3 spells CASSPRLGEQYF. DNA of the CDR3: TGTGCCAGCAGCCCCCGGTTAGGCGAGCAGTACTTC.

V gene TRBV9 combines with J gene TRBJ2-5; TRBD2 agrees at 12 bases. V was pared by 4 bases and J by 1 base, with 5 bases of the junction left unmatched. The length of the CDR3 is 16 residues. Germline V lookup: CDR1 SGDLS, CDR2 YYNGEE. The CDR3 nucleotides are TGTGCCAGCAGCAGGACTAGCGGGGACCTCCAAGAGACCCAGTACTTC. Its protein is CASSRTSGDLQETQYF. Combining the CDR3 with reference TRBV9 and TRBJ2-5 gives the whole variable domain DSGVTQTPKHLITATGQRVTLRCSPRSGDLSVYWYQQSLDQGLQFLIQYYNGEERAKGNILERFSAQQFPDLHSELNLSSLELGDSALYFCASSRTSGDLQETQYFGPGTRLLVL.

This clone is categorized as medium-sized. The chain recombines TRBV20-1 with TRBJ1-1; D unresolved. This CDR3 region has 11 residues. V was clipped by 3 bases and J by 5 bases, with 7 bases between them. Germline CDR1 and CDR2: DFQATT and SNEGSKA (reference sequence). The chain's CDR3 is CSAREGTEAFF. The CDR3 DNA sequence: TGCAGTGCTAGGGAAGGGACTGAAGCTTTCTTT.

J is TRBJ2-3 and V is TRBV4-3; either TRBD1 or TRBD2 may supply D (5 bases each). CDR3 length: 15 amino acids. V was clipped by 4 bases and J by 5 bases, with 16 bases between them. Germline V gene data show CDR1 as LGHNA and CDR2 as YSLEER. Written as DNA, the CDR3 is TGCGCCAGCAGCCTTTCAAGAGGGGCATTAGATACGCAGTATTTT. Residues: CASSLSRGALDTQYF.

V and J are TRBV18 and TRBJ2-7, with TRBD2 as a possible D gene (5 bases). The germline V and J ends were trimmed by 4 bases and 3 bases, with 16 bases remaining between them. CDR3 size: 15 residues. Germline CDR1 reads KGHSH; CDR2 reads LQKENI. The chain's CDR3 is CASSLDQGSLYEQYF. The DNA for the CDR3 is TGTGCCAGCTCACTCGATCAAGGGAGCCTCTACGAGCAGTACTTC.

The DNA for the CDR3 is TGTGCCAGCAGCTTCGAAGGGCCCCAGCATTTT. Amino acids: CASSFEGPQHF. The chain couples TRBV7-9 to TRBJ1-5; no firm D call. V was pared by 3 bases and J by 9 bases, with 6 bases between. The CDR3 has 11 residues. Germline V CDR1 and CDR2: SEHNR, FQNEAQ (reference sequence).

This clone came up a few times. The genes are TRBV29-1 and TRBJ2-1, with D tentatively TRBD2 (7 bases). CDR1 is SQVTM and CDR2 is ANQGSEA in the germline V gene. This CDR3 is built from 18 residues. Trimming stripped 5 bases from V and 5 bases from J, with 28 bases between. CDR3 in DNA: TGCAGCGTTTACACGCCCGGCGGGAGACAGGCTATCGACAATGAGCAGTTCTTC. Its translation is CSVYTPGGRQAIDNEQFF.